This record covers a single T cell receptor (beta chain). What this receptor recognizes is not known. No quality values exist for individual bases; no much larger clone is one base distant. Each donor gave one peripheral blood draw, averaging roughly 120 mL, which was collected into heparinised tubes. A BD FACSAria II was used to sort naive, central memory, regulatory and stem cell-like memory CD4+ T cells with a panel that included CD45RO, CCR7, CD25, CD127, CD95 and CD27. A purity above 95% was achieved for all sorted populations. Right away, PBMCs were isolated by Lymphoprep density gradient centrifugation and were stained directly, with no culture step. So that batch effects would be minimized, each experiment stained and sorted samples in pairs, pairing one healthy donor with one patient. The data belong to a study of beta chain features in type 1 diabetes listed by TCRdb under 2018. Broadly, across the study: No differences in mean age, gender distribution, total cell number or subset yield were found between patients and healthy donors. A total of roughly 100 million sorted cells were examined across all samples, and the number of cells per subset was strongly correlated with RNA yield. In the study, recently diagnosed type 1 diabetes patients and matched healthy donors were compared on the TCRB repertoires of their sorted circulating CD4+ T cell subsets. Whereas all 30 or so donors provided naive and central memory subsets, regulatory and stem cell-like memory subsets were isolated from just 8 patients and about 8 healthy donors.

The entire amount of isolated RNA was reverse transcribed using the High Capacity cDNA Reverse Transcription Kit, so the sequenced TCRB transcripts were expressed ones. Naive, central memory and regulatory T cell samples underwent deep immunoSEQ sequencing, averaging about 3.3 million total reads per sample. Sorted cells were lysed in RLT buffer, and RNA was extracted using DNase-treated RNeasy Micro or Mini kits according to cell number. Each cell subset was processed separately to prevent cross-contamination, with patient and healthy donor samples processed together. Using the immunoSEQ multiplex PCR, TCRB sequences were amplified from cDNA into 87-bp fragments spanning the CDR3 region. The amplicons were sequenced using the Illumina HiSeq platform. In the authors' own workflow: PCR bias was corrected computationally using synthetic template baselines, and reads within Hamming distance 2 were collapsed, with unmergeable singletons discarded. Reads were aligned against IMGT to assign V, D and J genes, CDR3 length and insertions or deletions at six rearrangement sites. Within each subset, clonotype counts were normalized to sorted cell number, after which true diversity and Gini coefficients were computed with the tcR R package. Repertoire sharing was quantified using the overlap coefficient calculated on TCRB nucleotide sequences. TCRdb carries this immuneACCESS record with in-frame sequences only. Its versions omit some clonotypes, under half of them owing to an unresolved V gene in the studies checked, with the rest unexplained. The V and J calls and clone size are taken from that table; D and trimming were inferred from the DNA. Here the sample has approximately 60,000 clones; about 50% occur a single time. The ten largest account for around 2.7% of the sample.

General findings and caveats noted by the study authors: At VDJ recombination sites, patients with type 1 diabetes made fewer insertions and deleted more nucleotides, a pattern implying thymic rearrangement abnormalities. Naive, central memory and regulatory TCRB repertoires appeared more similar among patients than among healthy donors. In all four CD4+ subsets, TCRB CDR3 length was moderately but significantly shorter in type 1 diabetes patients. PCR might favor shorter templates, but patient and control samples were amplified and corrected together, so any skew would affect both groups equally. Because cDNA was sequenced instead of genomic DNA, activated cells with high expression could be over-represented, although the groups did not differ in activation or CD3 levels. Only small numbers of individuals were included in the HLA sub-analyses, which left unresolved whether HLA type had any influence on TCRB rearrangement.

From the cysteine through the phenylalanine, the CDR3 covers 13 amino acids. Only the CDR3 portion is preserved as DNA: 39 bases, with reading frame beginning at the first base. Compared with germline, V lacks 2 bases and J lacks 5 bases; bases without a gene match: 0. The CDR1 and CDR2 encoded by the germline V gene are SGDLS and YYNGEE. The receptor comes from a middle-aged woman with type 1 diabetes. Recombination linked TRBV9 to TRBJ1-5; 8 junctional bases match TRBD1. Sequencing was done on a sample of Tregs from blood. Read against the paper, the sample's cell subset or site label means: regulatory CD4+ T cells. In nucleotide form, the sequence is TGTGCCAGCAGCGTGACAGGGGATCAGCCCCAGCATTTT. Its protein product is CASSVTGDQPQHF.